This T cell receptor (beta chain) originates from a study of T cells after yellow fever vaccination. For the study at large: Low-cell-number fractions were prepared with SMART-Seq v4 Ultra Low Input.

Study-wide results and caveats: FACS-sorted repertoires might harbor abundant contaminating clonotypes from the bulk population. Reappearance after the booster was seen for most primary-vaccination clones, at 96% CD4 and 75% to 90% CD8.

This clonotype was counted a few times. Antigen: not known. For TCR, cDNA came from 5'RACE template switching, which added a universal primer site and UMIs. TCRdb reprocessed the 5' RACE reads via MiXCR and lists one record per CDR3 protein. The profile shows around 350,000 distinct CDR3 sequences, around 10% of them singletons. With 6 bases removed from V and 5 bases from J, the gap between germline ends came to 14 bases. Germline V gives CDR1 MNHNS, CDR2 SASEGT. There are 14 residues in the CDR3. The chain uses TRBV6-1 and TRBJ1-5; possible D gene TRBD1, 6 bases. The sequence was obtained from a man aged 18 to 30 who received the YFV17D yellow fever vaccine. Material: PBMCs, obtained on the day of the first yellow fever vaccination. This chain's CDR3 is CASRTGAADQPQHF. For the CDR3, the DNA is TGTGCCAGCAGGACGGGGGCAGCCGATCAGCCCCAGCATTTT.